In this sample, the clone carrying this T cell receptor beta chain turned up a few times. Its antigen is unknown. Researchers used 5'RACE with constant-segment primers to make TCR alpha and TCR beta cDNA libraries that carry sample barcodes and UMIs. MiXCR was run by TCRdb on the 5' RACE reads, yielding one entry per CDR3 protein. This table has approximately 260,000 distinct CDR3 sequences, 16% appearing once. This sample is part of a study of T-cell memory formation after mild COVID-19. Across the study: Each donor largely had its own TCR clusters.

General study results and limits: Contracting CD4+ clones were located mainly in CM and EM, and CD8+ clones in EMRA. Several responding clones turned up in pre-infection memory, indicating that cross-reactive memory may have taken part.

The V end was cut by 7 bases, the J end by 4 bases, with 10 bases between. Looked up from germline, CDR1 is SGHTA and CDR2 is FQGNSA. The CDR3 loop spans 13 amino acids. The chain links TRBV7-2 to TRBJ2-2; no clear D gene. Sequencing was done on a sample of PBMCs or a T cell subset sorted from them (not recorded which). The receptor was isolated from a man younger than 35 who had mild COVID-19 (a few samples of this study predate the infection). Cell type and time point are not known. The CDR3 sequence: CASNFKGTGELFF. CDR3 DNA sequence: TGTGCCAGCAACTTTAAGGGCACCGGGGAGCTGTTTTTT. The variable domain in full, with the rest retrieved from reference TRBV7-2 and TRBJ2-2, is GAGVSQSPSNKVTEKGKDVELRCDPISGHTALYWYRQSLGQGLEFLIYFQGNSAPDKSGLPSDRFSAERTGGSVSTLTIQRTQQEDSAVYLCASNFKGTGELFFGEGSRLTVL.